The clone carrying this T cell receptor beta chain has only a few counts. This sample is part of a study of beta chain features in type 1 diabetes. Sequencing targeted expressed TCRB transcripts, as all isolated RNA had been reverse transcribed. Clones were sequenced by immunoSEQ multiplex PCR, and TCRdb holds only the in-frame ones, with some missing. The table includes 350,000 to 450,000 clones, about 15% detected once. V lost 7 bases and J 1 base, leaving 16 bases between the germline ends. Looked up from germline, CDR1 is SQVTM and CDR2 is ANQGSEA. This CDR3 comprises 14 residues. The sample taken for sequencing was naive CD4+ T cells from blood. The receptor's source is a young woman in good health. The rearrangement joins TRBV29-1 to TRBJ1-1; D perhaps matches TRBD1 (6 bases). CDR3 residues: CSAQGHKTNTEAFF. CDR3 sequence (DNA): TGCAGCGCCCAGGGGCATAAAACGAACACTGAAGCTTTCTTT.